This TCR beta chain was captured by sequencing in a study of blood T cell repertoires in COVID-19. About the study: T cells, B-cell-depleted T cells, or PBMCs supplied cDNA or gDNA.

The ends lost 8 bases at V and 0 bases at J; junction bases unmatched: 4. Germline values: CDR1 GTSNPN, CDR2 SVGIG (reference sequence). The CDR3 loop spans 12 amino acids. The authors' processing: Reference gene primer amplification gave estimated nucleated cell counts. The protocol was immunoSEQ multiplex PCR, while the TCRdb copy is restricted to in-frame clones and leaves out a portion. That table furnishes V, J and clone size, whereas the DNA furnished D and trimming. Of 190,000 or so clones in the sample, approximately 90% were seen once. This receptor was obtained from a man aged 60 to 75 who had recovered from COVID-19. This rearrangement joins TRBV30 to TRBJ2-7, with 7 bases aligning to TRBD1. Sequenced: peripheral blood. The DNA of the CDR3 is TGTGCCCTGGGACAGTCCTCCTACGAGCAGTACTTC. Residues: CALGQSSYEQYF.